This entry describes one T cell receptor (beta chain). Antigen unknown. This sample was included in a study of T cell responses to AZD1222 COVID-19 vaccine. Study results and caveats: Spike-specific TCR breadth and depth grew following two AZD1222 doses.

TCRdb keeps only in-frame clones here, not all; method: immunoSEQ multiplex PCR. Among under 100,000 clones listed, roughly 84% were seen once. The sample consisted of peripheral blood, taken on day 0 of AZD1222 vaccination. This TCR was recovered from an adult in good health.

The CDR3 DNA reads as TGCAGCGTTGAAAGAATCGGGGGATACAATGAGCAGTTCTTC. It codes for CSVERIGGYNEQFF. This sequence joins TRBV29-1 and TRBJ2-1, with D possibly TRBD2 on 6 matching bases. Germline CDR1 and CDR2: SQVTM and ANQGSEA. CDR3 length equals 14 residues. Trimming stripped 2 bases from V and 4 bases from J, with 12 bases between.